Below are 27 T cell receptor beta chains sequenced from a single sample in a study of T cell repertoires in cytomegalovirus infection (dated by TCRdb to about 2019). Sequencing was carried out with an Illumina HiSeq 1500. TCRdb's own reprocessing of the public reads used fastp at Q25 and MiXCR and kept productive beta chains. Each entry is one CDR3 protein sequence, shown with its most common DNA and genes. The sample yields approximately 590,000 distinct CDR3 sequences; over 35% were counted once. The ten largest clones take up 48% of the sample. These TCRs are of unknown antigen specificity. In light of the paper, this sample's treatment or condition label describes: in vitro stimulation with specific CMV peptide epitopes to enrich CMV-specific T cells. This specimen consisted of cultured PBMCs, obtained from culture after CMV antigen stimulation. The receptors come from a human donor in good health (CMV status not recorded). Some clones in this sample may be carry-over from other donors' samples.

The chain recombines TRBV27 with TRBJ2-1, with TRBD2 as a possible D gene (6 bases). From germline, CDR1 is MNHEY and CDR2 SMNVEV (reference sequence). CDR3 length: 15 residues. V lost 4 bases, J lost 3 bases, and 13 bases lay in between. CDR3 protein: CASSYSGRVYNEQFF. The CDR3 bases are TGTGCCAGCAGTTACAGCGGGCGGGTCTACAATGAGCAGTTCTTC.

This clonotype has a handful of counts. This chain uses TRBV24-1 with TRBJ2-1; 15 nucleotides line up with TRBD2. With 3 bases clipped from V and 13 bases from J, the junction kept 6 bases outside the gene matches. Germline assignment: CDR1 KGHDR and CDR2 SFDVKD. There are 15 residues in the CDR3. The CDR3 nucleotides are TGTGCCACCAGTGATGCGGGACTAGCGGGAGGCGACCAGTTCTTC. This codes for CATSDAGLAGGDQFF.

This clonotype was seen more than once but under ten times. V and J are TRBV4-1 and TRBJ1-2; maybe TRBD1 (5 bases). V gave up 5 bases and J gave up 4 bases, with 14 bases separating them. Germline V gene data show CDR1 as MGHRA and CDR2 as YSYEKL. The CDR3 covers 14 residues. This CDR3 is CASSGRDGAYGYTF. Written as DNA, the CDR3 is TGCGCCAGCAGCGGGCGGGACGGAGCCTATGGCTACACCTTC.

This clonotype has a handful of counts. This rearrangement joins TRBV12-3 or TRBV12-4 to TRBJ2-3, with 10 bases fitting TRBD2. V shed 6 bases, J shed 5 bases, and the junction held 8 bases outside the gene matches. The CDR3 has 15 amino acids. The CDR3 spells CASRPQREGQDTQYF. For the CDR3, the DNA is TGTGCCAGCAGGCCCCAGCGGGAGGGCCAAGATACGCAGTATTTT.

This clonotype has just a few counts. CDR3: CASSNKEKDRYYGYTF. In DNA form, the CDR3 reads TGTGCCAGCAGCAATAAAGAGAAGGACAGATACTATGGCTACACCTTC. The chain joins TRBV7-4 to TRBJ1-2, with TRBD1 as a possible D gene (6 bases). CDR3 size: 16 residues. V dropped 5 bases and J dropped 3 bases, with 19 bases sitting between them. In germline, CDR1 is SGHVT, CDR2 SQSDAQ. The whole variable domain, filled in from reference TRBV7-4 and TRBJ1-2, reads GAGVSQSPRYKVAKRGRDVALRCDSISGHVTLYWYRQTLGQGSEVLTYSQSDAQRDKSGRPSGRFSAERPERSVSTLKIQRTEQGDSAVYLCASSNKEKDRYYGYTFGSGTRLTVV.

V and J are TRBV7-2 and TRBJ2-3, with 8 bases aligning to TRBD2. The CDR3 length is 14 residues. CDR1 and CDR2 (germline): SGHTA, FQGNSA. Trimming cost V 4 bases and J 6 bases; bases outside gene matches: 6. CDR3 sequence: CASSWTSLGDTQYF. The CDR3 DNA follows: TGTGCCAGCAGCTGGACTAGCCTAGGGGATACGCAGTATTTT.

Only a few counts were recorded for this clonotype. This chain connects TRBV12-3 or TRBV12-4 to TRBJ2-7, with TRBD1 matching over 8 bases. This CDR3 is 19 amino acids long. Trimming cost V 4 bases and J 3 bases; bases outside gene matches: 20. The DNA for the CDR3 is TGTGCCAGCAGTTCCGGACAGGGAACTTTCGGACCGCCCCACTACGAGCAGTACTTC. The encoded protein is CASSSGQGTFGPPHYEQYF.

The V gene is TRBV7-2, the J gene TRBJ2-1; 9 nucleotides align to TRBD2. V trimming: 1 base; J trimming: 6 bases; junction bases outside the gene matches: 7. The germline CDR1 and CDR2 sequences are SGHTA and FQGNSA. CDR3 length: 16 amino acids. In DNA form, the CDR3 reads TGTGCCAGCAGCTTAGTACTGCGGGAGGGCTCCAATGAGCAGTTCTTC. Amino acid sequence: CASSLVLREGSNEQFF. Variable domain in full (rest from reference TRBV7-2 and TRBJ2-1): GAGVSQSPSNKVTEKGKDVELRCDPISGHTALYWYRQSLGQGLEFLIYFQGNSAPDKSGLPSDRFSAERTGGSVSTLTIQRTQQEDSAVYLCASSLVLREGSNEQFFGPGTRLTVL.

This chain connects TRBV4-3 to TRBJ2-5, with D unresolved. Germline V CDR1 and CDR2: LGHNA, YSLEER. This CDR3 comprises 16 residues. Deletions cut 0 bases from V and 1 base from J, with 12 bases between. The DNA of the CDR3 is TGCGCCAGCAGCCAAGAAGGTGGGCAGCGCCAAGAGACCCAGTACTTC. The encoded protein is CASSQEGGQRQETQYF.

The chain has TRBV7-6 and TRBJ1-5; D is unclear. Trimming left V 5 bases short and J 7 bases short, with 12 bases between. The length of the CDR3 is 13 residues. Germline CDR1 is SGHVS and CDR2 is FNYEAQ. CDR3 sequence: CASSRGPWQPQHF. The CDR3 region has the DNA TGTGCCAGCAGCCGTGGGCCTTGGCAGCCCCAGCATTTT.

A few counts support this clonotype. The chain carries TRBV19 and TRBJ2-2, with TRBD1 as a possible D gene (5 bases). This CDR3 contains 15 residues. The V end was cut by 0 bases, the J end by 5 bases, with 10 bases between. CDR1 LNHDA and CDR2 SQIVND come from the germline V gene (reference sequence). In nucleotides, the CDR3 is TGTGCCAGTAGTATAGACGCAGGGCCGACCGGGGAGCTGTTTTTT. Protein: CASSIDAGPTGELFF.

This clonotype has a handful of counts. This rearrangement joins TRBV6-2 or TRBV6-3 to TRBJ2-7, with 8 positions matching TRBD1. Germline CDR1 MNHEY, CDR2 SVGEGT. The CDR3 loop spans 13 amino acids. V lost 6 bases, J lost 7 bases, and 8 bases stayed unmatched. CDR3 sequence (DNA): TGTGCCAGCAGATGGACAGGGTTCGGGGAGCAGTACTTC. Translated, it gives CASRWTGFGEQYF.

The CDR3 DNA reads as TGTGCCAGCACCGAACACAACACCGGGGAGCTGTTTTTT. Translated, it gives CASTEHNTGELFF. J is TRBJ2-2 and V is TRBV5-6; no clear D gene. The CDR3 has 13 amino acids. V was shortened by 6 bases and J by 2 bases, with 8 bases between the two germline ends. Germline CDR1 and CDR2: SGHDT and YYEEEE.

This clonotype turned up a few times. This chain links TRBV11-3 with TRBJ2-1; possible D gene TRBD2, 6 bases. The germline gives CDR1 SGHNT, CDR2 YENEEA. The CDR3 extends over 14 amino acids. Trimming stripped 1 base from V and 8 bases from J, with 12 bases between. CDR3 nucleotide sequence: TGTGCCAGCAGCTTAGTTGCTAGCGTTCATGAGCAGTTCTTC. It is translated as CASSLVASVHEQFF.

This chain joins TRBV7-9 and TRBJ2-3; 9 bases line up with TRBD2. The germline gives CDR1 SEHNR, CDR2 FQNEAQ (reference sequence). The CDR3 covers 15 residues. Trimming at V came to 4 bases and at J to 11 bases, leaving 13 bases not matched to a gene. The DNA of the CDR3 is TGTGCCAGCAGCTCGACTAGCGGAGGGGTCACGGGGCAGTATTTT. Encoded protein: CASSSTSGGVTGQYF.

The count of this clonotype is one. The chain links TRBV7-3 to TRBJ1-1; 9 bases map to TRBD1. The CDR3 runs to 15 residues. V was clipped by 5 bases and J by 3 bases; unmatched bases: 7. CDR1 and CDR2 from the germline V gene are SGHTA and FQGTGA. CDR3 region: CASSPGQGRHTEAFF. The CDR3 DNA follows: TGTGCCAGCAGCCCCGGACAGGGGCGACACACTGAAGCTTTCTTT.

This clonotype occurred a few times. This chain uses TRBV7-9 with TRBJ2-6; D is uncertain. This CDR3 is built from 13 residues. Per the germline V gene, CDR1 is SEHNR and CDR2 is FQNEAQ (reference sequence). Trimming removed 5 bases at V and 4 bases at J, with 6 bases between. CDR3 nucleotide sequence: TGTGCCAGCAGCACTGAGGGGGCCAACGTCCTGACTTTC. Translation gives CASSTEGANVLTF. The whole variable domain, filled in from reference TRBV7-9 and TRBJ2-6, reads DTGVSQNPRHKITKRGQNVTFRCDPISEHNRLYWYRQTLGQGPEFLTYFQNEAQLEKSRLLSDRFSAERPKGSFSTLEIQRTEQGDSAMYLCASSTEGANVLTFGAGSRLTVL.

The V gene is TRBV19, the J gene TRBJ2-3, with TRBD2 matching over 8 bases. The germline V gene encodes CDR1 LNHDA and CDR2 SQIVND (reference sequence). The CDR3 is 18 residues long. Trimming took 5 bases from V and 5 from J; bases not matched to a gene: 18. The CDR3 DNA sequence: TGTGCCAGTAGTCTCACCATCACATCCGGGACTAGAAGAGATACGCAGTATTTT. This translates into CASSLTITSGTRRDTQYF.

The table lists this clonotype with a few counts. CDR3 region: CASGLGGYEQYF. As DNA, the CDR3 is TGTGCTAGTGGTTTGGGGGGCTACGAGCAGTACTTC. The J gene is TRBJ2-7, the V gene TRBV12-5; D remains unclear. V lost 1 base and J lost 3, with 4 bases in between. Germline V lookup: CDR1 LGHNT, CDR2 FRNRAP. The CDR3 extends over 12 amino acids.

This clonotype showed up just a few times. The CDR3 nucleotides read TGCGCCAGCAGTACAGAAGATAATTCACCCCTCCACTTT. It yields the protein CASSTEDNSPLHF. The chain has TRBV5-1 and TRBJ1-6; D remains unclear. Trimming left V 5 bases short and J 5 bases short, with 8 bases between. The CDR3 totals 13 residues. Per germline, CDR1 SGHRS and CDR2 YFSETQ.

This clonotype came up a few times. This chain links TRBV20-1 with TRBJ2-3; 8 bases map to TRBD2. The CDR3 sequence is 15 residues long. J lost 13 bases, V lost 0 bases, and 15 bases had no gene match. Germline V lookup: CDR1 DFQATT, CDR2 SNEGSKA (reference sequence). CDR3 sequence (DNA): TGCAGTGCTAGAGATCGTCGAGCGGGGGCCGTGTCGGAGTATTTT. Translation gives CSARDRRAGAVSEYF.

The chain joins TRBV7-6 to TRBJ2-3, with TRBD2 identical over 7 bases. CDR1 and CDR2 from the germline V gene are SGHVS and FNYEAQ. The CDR3 runs to 16 residues. V gave up 5 bases and J gave up 2 bases; unmatched junction bases: 10. The CDR3 nucleotides are TGTGCCAGCAGCAGCCCGGGACTACTTAACACAGATACGCAGTATTTT. As protein: CASSSPGLLNTDTQYF.

This clonotype was counted a few times. The chain carries TRBV28 and TRBJ1-4; no reliable D call. Trimming shortened V by 4 bases and J by 10 bases, and 16 bases separated the two germline ends. The germline gives CDR1 MDHEN, CDR2 SYDVKM. The CDR3 is 14 amino acids. The CDR3 nucleotides read TGTGCCAGCAGTTCAGGACTCATAGTGGGAAAACTGTTTTTT. It specifies CASSSGLIVGKLFF.

The J gene is TRBJ2-1, the V gene TRBV11-1; D may be TRBD1 (5 bases). The CDR3 runs 15 residues. Trimming removed 5 bases at V and 0 bases at J, with 11 bases between. Looked up from germline, CDR1 is SGHAT and CDR2 is FQDESV (reference sequence). CDR3 sequence (DNA): TGTGCCAGCAGCCCAGGCGACAGCTCCTACAATGAGCAGTTCTTC. Translation gives CASSPGDSSYNEQFF. Filled out from reference TRBV11-1 and TRBJ2-1, the complete variable domain reads EAEVAQSPRYKITEKSQAVAFWCDPISGHATLYWYRQILGQGPELLVQFQDESVVDDSQLPKDRFSAERLKGVDSTLKIQPAELGDSAMYLCASSPGDSSYNEQFFGPGTRLTVL.

This rearrangement joins TRBV28 to TRBJ2-7; D is unresolved. The CDR3 covers 14 residues. The V and J ends lost 7 bases and 0 bases respectively, with 13 bases between them. The germline V gene encodes CDR1 MDHEN and CDR2 SYDVKM. The chain's CDR3 is CASTRGRTSYEQYF. The CDR3 DNA reads TGTGCCAGCACCAGAGGCAGGACCTCCTACGAGCAGTACTTC.

The rearrangement links TRBV20-1 to TRBJ2-1; 12 bases agree with TRBD2. The CDR3 runs 15 residues. Germline V gene data show CDR1 as DFQATT and CDR2 as SNEGSKA (reference sequence). With V trimmed by 5 bases and J by 8 bases, 10 bases remained unmatched. Here the CDR3 reads CSALPPTSGRYEQFF. CDR3 sequence (DNA): TGCAGTGCTCTCCCCCCTACTAGCGGGAGGTATGAGCAGTTCTTC.

DNA of the CDR3: TGTGCCAGTAGTAAAGCGTGGGGAAAGAAAGCTTTCTTT. The encoded protein is CASSKAWGKKAFF. This sequence joins TRBV19 and TRBJ1-1; D is undetermined. Germline CDR1 is LNHDA and CDR2 is SQIVND (reference sequence). The CDR3 runs to 13 residues. V was clipped by 4 bases and J by 9 bases, with 15 bases between them.